This T cell receptor (beta chain) derives from a study of control samples from healthy donors and cancer patients. The CDR3 contains 15 residues. The germline CDR1 and CDR2 sequences are LNHDA and SQIVND (reference sequence). J gave up 2 bases and V 8 bases, and 8 bases lay outside the gene matches. Method: immunoSEQ multiplex PCR; TCRdb's copy keeps in-frame clones and lacks some. The sample lists around 99,000 clones, roughly 90% occurring once. This TCR was sampled from a woman aged 45-65 years in good health. The chain employs TRBV19 and TRBJ2-3; 9 bases align to TRBD1. The specimen was blood. CDR3 nucleotides: TGTGCCAGTGCTCGTGGGACAGGGTTCACAGATACGCAGTATTTT. It translates to CASARGTGFTDTQYF.